The 9 T cell receptor beta chains below all came from one sample that was sequenced in a study of CXCR3-negative and CXCR3-positive naive CD8 T cells. 5' RACE that incorporated UMI labels was used to prepare the TRB cDNA libraries. TCRdb reanalyzed the 5' RACE reads and collapses them to one entry per CDR3 protein, without DNA. The clone table shows roughly 86,000 distinct CDR3 sequences, with the ten largest holding roughly 0.99%. Material: naive CXCR3- CD8+ T cells from blood. Indicated subset: CD45RO-CCR7+CD27+CD95- naive CD8+ T cells lacking CXCR3 (TNR3-). These TCRs come from a human donor in good health. Some clones in this sample may be carry-over from other donors' samples.

This chain joins TRBV7-2 and TRBJ2-3; TCRdb returns TRBD2, unconfirmable since there is no DNA. The length of the CDR3 is 17 residues. Germline CDR1 SGHTA, CDR2 FQGNSA. The CDR3 spells CASSAVLAGASTDTQYF.

This chain uses TRBV7-9 with TRBJ2-1; TCRdb selects TRBD2, and the lack of DNA leaves this call unchecked. This CDR3 is built from 15 residues. Per germline, CDR1 SEHNR and CDR2 FQNEAQ (reference sequence). CDR3 sequence: CASSPPGGSYNEQFF. The entire variable domain, with the rest obtained from reference TRBV7-9 and TRBJ2-1, is as follows: DTGVSQNPRHKITKRGQNVTFRCDPISEHNRLYWYRQTLGQGPEFLTYFQNEAQLEKSRLLSDRFSAERPKGSFSTLEIQRTEQGDSAMYLCASSPPGGSYNEQFFGPGTRLTVL.

V and J are TRBV20-1 and TRBJ1-4; TCRdb's D call of TRBD1 is untestable without DNA. This CDR3 has 16 residues. Per the germline V gene, CDR1 is DFQATT and CDR2 is SNEGSKA (reference sequence). The CDR3: CSARDQGQGLRVKLFF.

V and J are TRBV6-6 and TRBJ2-7; TCRdb gives TRBD2 as the D gene, but with no DNA this cannot be confirmed. This CDR3 is built from 13 residues. In germline, CDR1 is MNHNY, CDR2 SVGAGI (reference sequence). Here the CDR3 reads CASRKGLAYEQYF.

V usage is TRBV7-6 and J usage is TRBJ2-1; checking the TCRdb D call of TRBD2 is not possible without DNA. The CDR3 length is 15 residues. CDR1 is SGHVS and CDR2 is FNYEAQ in the germline V gene. CDR3 residues: CASSFLAASENEQFF.

The gene calls are TRBV29-1 and TRBJ2-1. The V gene's germline CDR1 is SQVTM and CDR2 ANQGSEA. The CDR3 sequence is 12 residues long. The chain's CDR3 is CSVEDQMDEQFF.

The chain carries TRBV28 and TRBJ1-4; the D call from TCRdb, TRBD1, cannot be confirmed without DNA. CDR1 MDHEN and CDR2 SYDVKM come from the germline V gene. CDR3 length: 13 amino acids. The CDR3 spells CASDRGGHEKLFF.

V usage is TRBV7-9 and J usage is TRBJ2-2; TCRdb's assignment of TRBD1 cannot be checked, as there is no DNA. Per the germline V gene, CDR1 is SEHNR and CDR2 is FQNEAQ (reference sequence). CDR3 size: 17 residues. The CDR3 sequence: CASSLAMGEWFTGELFF. Complete variable domain (other parts from reference TRBV7-9 and TRBJ2-2): DTGVSQNPRHKITKRGQNVTFRCDPISEHNRLYWYRQTLGQGPEFLTYFQNEAQLEKSRLLSDRFSAERPKGSFSTLEIQRTEQGDSAMYLCASSLAMGEWFTGELFFGEGSRLTVL.

The genes are TRBV7-9 and TRBJ2-1; TCRdb proposes TRBD2, but this gene call is untestable without DNA. CDR1 is SEHNR, CDR2 FQNEAQ, per germline (reference sequence). The length of the CDR3 is 13 residues. The CDR3 loop reads CASSFPGLDEQFF.